Listed here are 32 T cell receptor beta chains from one sample, sequenced in a study of cytomegalovirus exposure and HLA in healthy donors. With 60 Vbeta and 13 Jbeta primers, the PCR was carried out. Only in-frame clones appear in the TCRdb table, and some are missing; sequencing was by immunoSEQ multiplex PCR. The repertoire holds some 96,000 clones, around 69% seen once, with 15% to 20% in the top ten. Sequencing was done on a sample of PBMCs. The source is an older woman in good health and CMV-seropositive.

Concerning this clone itself: An end of the junction differs from the germline gene, which may be a read error. The chain couples TRBV19 to TRBJ2-1, with TRBD2 identical over 8 bases. There are 15 residues in the CDR3. Germline values: CDR1 LNHDA, CDR2 SQIVND (reference sequence). CDR3 loop: CASRIAGLLYNEQFF. The CDR3 region has the DNA TGTGCCAGTAGAATAGCGGGACTCTTATACAATGAGCAGTTCTTC. Together with reference TRBV19 and TRBJ2-1, the CDR3 gives the full variable domain: DGGITQSPKYLFRKEGQNVTLSCEQNLNHDAMYWYRQDPGQGLRLIYYSQIVNDFQKGDIAEGYSVSREKKESFPLTVTSAQKNPTAFYLCASRIAGLLYNEQFFGPGTRLTVL.

The chain couples TRBV4-1 to TRBJ2-5; D gene unclear. Trimming removed 5 bases at V and 1 base at J, with 17 bases between. The CDR3 consists of 16 residues. CDR1 and CDR2 (germline): MGHRA, YSYEKL. The CDR3 nucleotides are TGCGCCAGCAGCAGATTCCCGCGGCAGTTCCAAGAGACCCAGTACTTC. Protein sequence: CASSRFPRQFQETQYF.

This clone was counted a few times. This chain uses TRBV28 with TRBJ2-6; D may be TRBD1 (5 bases). The V and J ends lost 6 bases and 3 bases respectively, with 9 bases between them. Germline V gene lookup returns CDR1 MDHEN and CDR2 SYDVKM. This CDR3 comprises 14 residues. CDR3 DNA sequence: TGTGCCAGCAGCCCAGGGTTTGGGGCCAACGTCCTGACTTTC. As protein: CASSPGFGANVLTF.

The chain carries TRBV7-3 and TRBJ2-2; D may be TRBD1 (5 bases). This CDR3 comprises 15 residues. Trimming took off 5 bases at V and 6 bases at J, with 16 bases between the two ends. Germline V CDR1 and CDR2: SGHTA, FQGTGA. CDR3 nucleotides: TGTGCCAGCAGCCGACCAGGACAAAACCCCGGGGAGCTGTTTTTT. Translated, it gives CASSRPGQNPGELFF.

This clone has just one count. The chain has TRBV6-5 and TRBJ1-1, with TRBD1 identical over 8 bases. The CDR3 is 16 amino acids. V gave up 0 bases and J gave up 1 base; unmatched junction bases: 4. Germline loops: CDR1 MNHEY, CDR2 SVGAGI. The CDR3 loop reads CASSYSRQGWNTEAFF. DNA for the CDR3: TGTGCCAGCAGTTACTCGAGACAGGGGTGGAACACTGAAGCTTTCTTT.

The V call is TRBV2, the J call TRBJ1-2; 12 bases agree with TRBD1. With V trimmed by 6 bases and J by 6 bases, 11 bases remained unmatched. The CDR3 runs 16 residues. CDR1 is SNHLY, CDR2 FYNNEI, per germline. CDR3 sequence: CASRLEGGTGGDGYTF. As DNA, the CDR3 is TGTGCCAGCAGGCTAGAAGGCGGGACAGGGGGCGATGGCTACACCTTC.

This clone was seen a few times. J is TRBJ2-7 and V is TRBV4-1; TRBD2 agrees at 8 bases. Germline V gene sequence: CDR1 MGHRA, CDR2 YSYEKL. This CDR3 spans 14 amino acids. The J segment lost 2 bases and the V segment lost 5 bases, leaving 5 bases of the junction unmatched. The CDR3 DNA follows: TGCGCCAGCAGCATGCGGGAGGCCGCCTACGAGCAGTACTTC. Protein product: CASSMREAAYEQYF.

Comments on this clone: Sequence at one end of the junction differs from germline and may be a read error. This chain uses TRBV4-1 with TRBJ2-1, with 7 bases that match TRBD2. Germline values: CDR1 MGHRA, CDR2 YSYEKL. This CDR3 comprises 13 residues. The CDR3 spells CASSLTTSSEQFF. In DNA, the CDR3 is TGTGCCAGCAGCCTCACGACTAGCAGTGAGCAGTTCTTC.

This chain connects TRBV2 to TRBJ2-1, with D maybe TRBD2 (6 bases). V was trimmed by 2 bases and J by 0 bases, leaving 11 bases between them. The length of the CDR3 is 16 residues. From germline, CDR1 is SNHLY and CDR2 FYNNEI. The CDR3 DNA follows: TGTGCCAGCAGTGAATCTAGCGCTCTCTCCTACAATGAGCAGTTCTTC. It codes for CASSESSALSYNEQFF.

This chain links TRBV6-4 with TRBJ2-7, with 10 bases aligning to TRBD2. Germline assignment: CDR1 MRHNA and CDR2 SNTAGT. The CDR3 contains 15 residues. The V and J ends lost 6 bases and 5 bases, in that order; junction bases with no gene match: 10. The chain's CDR3 is CASRLHLAGDHEQYF. In DNA form, the CDR3 reads TGTGCCAGCAGACTCCATCTAGCGGGAGACCACGAGCAGTACTTC.

This chain uses TRBV28 with TRBJ2-5; 7 bases map to TRBD2. Germline V gene lookup returns CDR1 MDHEN and CDR2 SYDVKM. V lost 7 bases and J lost 11; bases outside the gene matches: 10. The length of the CDR3 is 12 residues. This chain's CDR3 is CASTTSGGEQYF. The CDR3, as DNA: TGTGCCAGCACGACCTCGGGGGGTGAGCAGTACTTC.

The chain links TRBV18 to TRBJ1-5; TRBD1 matches at 8 bases. V lost 4 bases, J lost 7 bases, and 9 bases stayed unmatched. Germline V gives CDR1 KGHSH, CDR2 LQKENI. This CDR3 has 15 amino acids. The CDR3 region is CASSLTQGARQPQHF. In nucleotides, the CDR3 is TGTGCCAGCTCACTAACGCAGGGGGCGCGGCAGCCCCAGCATTTT.

The rearrangement uses TRBV7-3 and TRBJ2-2; D call uncertain. Germline V CDR1 and CDR2: SGHTA, FQGTGA. The CDR3 extends over 14 amino acids. V was pared by 2 bases and J by 8 bases, with 12 bases between. The CDR3, as DNA: TGTGCCAGCAGCTTACGACCCGCCGGGGGGGAGCTGTTTTTT. Translation gives CASSLRPAGGELFF.

This clone has just a few counts. This rearrangement joins TRBV6-6 to TRBJ2-7, with no clear D. From germline, CDR1 is MNHNY and CDR2 SVGAGI (reference sequence). The V and J ends lost 6 bases and 1 base respectively, with 16 bases between them. The CDR3 loop spans 15 amino acids. CDR3 region: CASRPDPRRSYEQYF. Here the CDR3 DNA reads TGTGCCAGCAGGCCCGATCCCCGTAGATCCTACGAGCAGTACTTC.

This chain connects TRBV7-3 to TRBJ1-1; the match to TRBD1 covers 8 bases. This CDR3 contains 18 residues. Germline V CDR1 and CDR2: SGHTA, FQGTGA. Trimming at V came to 2 bases and at J to 0 bases, leaving 11 bases not matched to a gene. DNA for the CDR3: TGTGCCAGCAGCTTATTGGGACAGGCAAATATCATGAACACTGAAGCTTTCTTT. This translates into CASSLLGQANIMNTEAFF.

The genes are TRBV30 and TRBJ1-3; unclear D gene. Germline lookup yields CDR1 GTSNPN and CDR2 SVGIG (reference sequence). The V gene lost 1 base and the J gene lost 5 bases, with 15 bases spanning the gap. The CDR3 spans 15 residues. The CDR3 DNA is TGTGCCTGGAGTGCCGGGATCCTCAGGAGAAACACCATATATTTT. Protein: CAWSAGILRRNTIYF.

The CDR3 loop is CASSYVQGAPYEQYF. DNA for the CDR3: TGCGCCAGCAGCTACGTACAGGGGGCTCCGTACGAGCAGTACTTC. The chain uses TRBV5-1 and TRBJ2-7, with 9 nucleotides matching TRBD1. Germline CDR1 reads SGHRS; CDR2 reads YFSETQ. CDR3 size: 15 residues. The V segment lost 3 bases and the J segment 4 bases; nucleotides outside the gene matches: 8.

The V call is TRBV10-3, the J call TRBJ2-5, with 11 nucleotides matching TRBD2. The CDR3 loop spans 15 amino acids. Germline-derived CDR1 and CDR2 are ENHRY and SYGVKD. Losses at the gene ends were 10 bases for V and 1 base for J; bases not matched to a gene: 8. CDR3 DNA: TGTGCCACCCGATTTGGGACTAGCGGCCAAGAGACCCAGTACTTC. The encoded protein is CATRFGTSGQETQYF.

This clone has a handful of counts. The CDR3 bases are TGTGCCAGCAGCCAGGCCCTACGGGTTGAAGCTTTCTTT. Amino acid sequence: CASSQALRVEAFF. This chain uses TRBV4-2 with TRBJ1-1; unclear D gene. V lost 3 bases and J 7 bases, leaving 12 bases between the germline ends. From germline, CDR1 is LGHNA and CDR2 YNFKEQ. This CDR3 has 13 residues.

This clone was observed a few times. The chain couples TRBV7-2 to TRBJ1-1, with 9 bases identical to TRBD1. Germline values: CDR1 SGHTA, CDR2 FQGNSA. Trimming removed 4 bases from V and 11 bases from J; junction bases left unmatched: 8. This CDR3 has 13 residues. CDR3 loop: CASSSRTGALAFF. DNA for the CDR3: TGTGCCAGCAGCTCACGGACAGGGGCTTTGGCTTTCTTT.

The count of this clone is one. At one boundary the junction diverges from the germline segment, which might be a read error. The rearrangement uses TRBV4-1 and TRBJ2-7, with TRBD1 matching over 9 bases. Germline CDR1 and CDR2: MGHRA and YSYEKL. This CDR3 comprises 16 residues. The CDR3 sequence: CASSPQQGASSYAQYF. The CDR3 nucleotides are TGCGCCAGCAGCCCGCAACAGGGGGCTAGCTCCTACGCGCAGTACTTC.

Comment on this clone: At one end the junction does not follow the germline gene, possibly because of a read error. The J gene is TRBJ2-1, the V gene TRBV7-7; D is possibly TRBD1 (5 bases). Per germline, CDR1 SSHAT and CDR2 FNYEAQ (reference sequence). The CDR3 is made up of 14 amino acids. CDR3 residues: CASSPILGPNEQFF. CDR3 nucleotides: TGTGCTAGCAGCCCCATTTTGGGGCCCAATGAGCAGTTCTTC. The full variable domain, completed using reference TRBV7-7 and TRBJ2-1, is GAGVSQSPRYKVTKRGQDVTLRCDPISSHATLYWYQQALGQGPEFLTYFNYEAQPDKSGLPSDRFSAERPEGSISTLTIQRTEQRDSAMYRCASSPILGPNEQFFGPGTRLTVL.

The chain employs TRBV29-1 and TRBJ1-1, with a weak D call TRBD1 (6 bases). Trimming cost V 5 bases and J 0 bases, with 10 bases left between them. The CDR3 is made up of 13 amino acids. Germline assignment: CDR1 SQVTM and CDR2 ANQGSEA. The CDR3 region has the DNA TGCAGCGTTATGACAGGCATGAACACTGAAGCTTTCTTT. As protein: CSVMTGMNTEAFF.

The rearrangement links TRBV5-1 to TRBJ2-7; D unclear. V lost 0 bases and J lost 1, with 14 bases in between. The CDR3 consists of 16 residues. Germline CDR1 and CDR2: SGHRS and YFSETQ. The DNA for the CDR3 is TGCGCCAGCAGCTTGGCCGATCTTGGCAAGTCCTACGAGCAGTACTTC. The encoded protein is CASSLADLGKSYEQYF.

The V and J genes are TRBV5-5 and TRBJ1-2, with 8 bases matching TRBD1. The CDR3 is 15 amino acids. The trim removed 4 bases at V and 1 base at J, leaving 6 bases unmatched. Per germline, CDR1 SGHKS and CDR2 YYEKEE (reference sequence). CDR3 sequence reads: CASSPRQGLNYGYTF. As DNA, the CDR3 is TGTGCCAGCAGCCCCCGACAGGGGCTTAACTATGGCTACACCTTC.

This clone was recorded a few times. Other nucleotide sequences from this sample produce the same CDR3. The chain is built from TRBV14 and TRBJ1-1, with a tentative D call TRBD1 (5 bases). The germline V and J ends were trimmed by 1 base and 4 bases, with 10 bases remaining between them. The germline V gene has CDR1 SGHDN and CDR2 FVKESK. CDR3 length: 14 residues. The CDR3 spells CASSQAAGFTEAFF. The CDR3 DNA is TGTGCCAGCAGCCAAGCGGCAGGGTTCACTGAAGCTTTCTTT.

The genes are TRBV7-9 and TRBJ2-1, with TRBD2 identical over 9 bases. The V gene end was trimmed by 2 bases and the J gene end by 7 bases; junction bases not matched to a gene: 9. The CDR3 loop spans 16 amino acids. CDR1 SEHNR and CDR2 FQNEAQ come from the germline V gene (reference sequence). The CDR3 loop reads CASSLFAGGPVNEQFF. The CDR3 DNA reads TGTGCCAGCAGCTTATTCGCGGGAGGGCCGGTAAATGAGCAGTTCTTC.

V is TRBV28 and J is TRBJ2-7; 10 nucleotides align to TRBD1. The CDR3 totals 14 residues. V lost 3 bases and J lost 6; bases outside the gene matches: 5. Germline CDR1 and CDR2: MDHEN and SYDVKM. The CDR3 sequence is CASSFRDRGREQYF. The DNA for the CDR3 is TGTGCCAGCAGTTTTCGGGACAGGGGTCGCGAGCAGTACTTC.

This chain connects TRBV30 to TRBJ2-1; the match to TRBD2 covers 15 bases. Trimming at V came to 5 bases and at J to 4 bases, leaving 9 bases not matched to a gene. The germline V gene encodes CDR1 GTSNPN and CDR2 SVGIG (reference sequence). This CDR3 region has 17 residues. In DNA, the CDR3 is TGTGCCTGGTGGGGACTAGCGGGAGGAAGAATGTACAATGAGCAGTTCTTC. It specifies CAWWGLAGGRMYNEQFF.

The CDR3 loop is CASSSCGGSYNEQFF. The CDR3 coding sequence is TGTGCCAGCAGTTCCTGCGGAGGCTCCTACAATGAGCAGTTCTTC. The chain couples TRBV28 to TRBJ2-1; D possibly corresponds to TRBD2 (5 bases). This CDR3 contains 15 residues. Per germline, CDR1 MDHEN and CDR2 SYDVKM. Trimming shortened V by 4 bases and J by 0 bases, and 10 bases separated the two germline ends.

The V call is TRBV29-1, the J call TRBJ2-5; maybe TRBD1 (6 bases). Trimming removed 7 bases from V and 5 bases from J, with 17 bases in between. Germline V gives CDR1 SQVTM, CDR2 ANQGSEA. The CDR3 is 13 residues long. The chain's CDR3 is CSAYLTGQETQYF. Written as DNA, the CDR3 is TGCAGCGCATATTTGACAGGCCAGGAGACCCAGTACTTC.

The chain links TRBV19 to TRBJ2-7, with 8 positions matching TRBD1. V dropped 5 bases and J dropped 2; count of bases not matched to a gene: 5. Germline loops: CDR1 LNHDA, CDR2 SQIVND (reference sequence). The CDR3 covers 14 residues. CDR3: CASSVGTGPYEQYF. Here the CDR3 DNA reads TGTGCCAGTAGTGTAGGGACAGGCCCCTACGAGCAGTACTTC.